This TCR beta chain was identified in a study of blood T cell repertoires in COVID-19. Study-level background: The samples span acute and convalescent COVID-19 from the United States, Italy and Spain. PBMCs, B-cell-depleted T cells, or T cells provided the cDNA or gDNA that made up the material.

Seattle participants joined during active infection and were tracked over time. Original handling: Reference gene primer amplification gave estimated nucleated cell counts. The assay was immunoSEQ multiplex PCR, and TCRdb's table has in-frame clones only and misses some. V and J calls and clone size follow that table, whereas D and trimming were derived from the DNA. This table has roughly 320,000 clones, under 90% appearing once. V was pared by 6 bases and J by 4 bases, with 8 bases of the junction left unmatched. The CDR3 runs 14 residues. The germline CDR1 and CDR2 sequences are MNHEY and SVGAGI. The receptor comes from a woman in her twenties or thirties with COVID-19, enrolled during active disease. The sample was peripheral blood. V gene TRBV6-5 combines with J gene TRBJ1-2; 7 bases agree with TRBD1. CDR3 bases: TGTGCCAGCAGCCGAGGACAGGAGGGCTATGGCTACACCTTC. Amino acid sequence: CASSRGQEGYGYTF.